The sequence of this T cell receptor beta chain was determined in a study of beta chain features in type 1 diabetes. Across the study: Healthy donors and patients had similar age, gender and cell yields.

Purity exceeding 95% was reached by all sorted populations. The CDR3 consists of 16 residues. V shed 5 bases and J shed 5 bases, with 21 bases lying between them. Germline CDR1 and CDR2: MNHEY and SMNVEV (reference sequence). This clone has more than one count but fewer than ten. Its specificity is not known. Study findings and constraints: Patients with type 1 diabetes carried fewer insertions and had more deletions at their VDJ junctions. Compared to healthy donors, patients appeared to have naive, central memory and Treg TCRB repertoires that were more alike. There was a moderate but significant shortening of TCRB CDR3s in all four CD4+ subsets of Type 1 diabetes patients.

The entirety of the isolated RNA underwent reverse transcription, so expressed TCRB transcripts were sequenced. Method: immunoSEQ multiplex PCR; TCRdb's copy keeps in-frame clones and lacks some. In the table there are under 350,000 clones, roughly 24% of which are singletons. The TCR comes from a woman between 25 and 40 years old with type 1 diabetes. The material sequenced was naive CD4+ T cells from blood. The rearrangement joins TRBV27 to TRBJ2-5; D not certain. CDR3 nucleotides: TGTGCCAGCAGTCCCCTCAGCGCTGGCAAAAAGGAGACCCAGTACTTC. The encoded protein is CASSPLSAGKKETQYF.